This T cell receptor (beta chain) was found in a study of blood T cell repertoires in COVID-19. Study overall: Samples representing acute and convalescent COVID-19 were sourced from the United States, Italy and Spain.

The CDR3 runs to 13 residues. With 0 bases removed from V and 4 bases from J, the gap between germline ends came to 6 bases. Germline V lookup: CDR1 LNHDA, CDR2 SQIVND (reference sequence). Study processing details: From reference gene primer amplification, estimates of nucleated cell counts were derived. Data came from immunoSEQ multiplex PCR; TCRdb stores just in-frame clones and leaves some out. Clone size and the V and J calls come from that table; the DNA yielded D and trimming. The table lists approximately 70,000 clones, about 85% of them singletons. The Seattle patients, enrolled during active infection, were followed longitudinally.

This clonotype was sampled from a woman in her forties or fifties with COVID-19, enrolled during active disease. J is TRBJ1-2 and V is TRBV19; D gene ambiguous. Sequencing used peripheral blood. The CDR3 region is CASSIDSGYGYTF. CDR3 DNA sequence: TGTGCCAGTAGTATAGACAGCGGCTATGGCTACACCTTC.